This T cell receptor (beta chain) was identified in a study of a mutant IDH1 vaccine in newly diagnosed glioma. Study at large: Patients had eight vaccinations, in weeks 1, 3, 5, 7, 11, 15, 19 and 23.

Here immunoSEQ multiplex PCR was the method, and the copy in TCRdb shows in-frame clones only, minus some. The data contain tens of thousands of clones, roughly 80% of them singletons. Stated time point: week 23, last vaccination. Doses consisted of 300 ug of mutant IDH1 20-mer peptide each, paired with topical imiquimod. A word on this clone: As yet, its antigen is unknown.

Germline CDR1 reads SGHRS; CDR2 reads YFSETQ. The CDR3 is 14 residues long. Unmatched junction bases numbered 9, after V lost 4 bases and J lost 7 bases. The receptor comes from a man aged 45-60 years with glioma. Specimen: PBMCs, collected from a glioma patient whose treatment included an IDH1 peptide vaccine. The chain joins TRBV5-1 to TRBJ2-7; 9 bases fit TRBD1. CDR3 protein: CASSPPGTGLEQYF. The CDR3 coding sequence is TGCGCCAGCAGCCCCCCCGGGACAGGGTTAGAGCAGTACTTC. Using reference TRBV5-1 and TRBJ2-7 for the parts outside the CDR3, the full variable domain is KAGVTQTPRYLIKTRGQQVTLSCSPISGHRSVSWYQQTPGQGLQFLFEYFSETQRNKGNFPGRFSGRQFSNSRSEMNVSTLELGDSALYLCASSPPGTGLEQYFGPGTRLTVT.